This note documents a single TCR beta chain sequence. A much more abundant neighbour one base away suggests this may be a read error. RNA transcripts were the template for amplifying TCR beta CDR3 regions. The HTBI primer set was used in a first-round RT-PCR of the TCR CDR3. TCRdb fed the multiplex PCR reads into MiXCR, producing one record per CDR3 protein. The sample consists of about half a million distinct CDR3 sequences, roughly 16% of them appearing once. This sample was included in a study of T cells in Graves' hyperthyroidism and ophthalmopathy. Germline lookup yields CDR1 MDHEN and CDR2 SYDVKM. The CDR3 sequence is 14 residues long.

V usage is TRBV28 and J usage is TRBJ1-1; 8 nucleotides align to TRBD1. The sample was blood. The TCR sequence derives from a young woman with Graves' ophthalmopathy. CDR3 amino acids: CASSPDRGPTEASF. As DNA, the CDR3 is TGTGCCAGCAGTCCAGACAGGGGCCCGACGGAAGCTTCCTTT.